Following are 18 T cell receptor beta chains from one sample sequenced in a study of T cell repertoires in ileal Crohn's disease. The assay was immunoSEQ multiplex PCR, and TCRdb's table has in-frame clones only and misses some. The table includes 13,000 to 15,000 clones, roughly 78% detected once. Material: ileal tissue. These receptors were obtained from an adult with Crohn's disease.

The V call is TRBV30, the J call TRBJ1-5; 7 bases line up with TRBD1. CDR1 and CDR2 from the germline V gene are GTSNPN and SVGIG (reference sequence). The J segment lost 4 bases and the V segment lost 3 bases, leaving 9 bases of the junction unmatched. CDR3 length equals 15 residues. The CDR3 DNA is TGTGCCTGGAGACTAGGAGGGGGCAATAATCAGCCCCAGCATTTT. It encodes CAWRLGGGNNQPQHF. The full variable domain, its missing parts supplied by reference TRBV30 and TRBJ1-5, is SQTIHQWPATLVQPVGSPLSLECTVEGTSNPNLYWYRQAAGRGLQLLFYSVGIGQISSEVPQNLSASRPQDRQFILSSKKLLLSDSGFYLCAWRLGGGNNQPQHFGDGTRLSIL.

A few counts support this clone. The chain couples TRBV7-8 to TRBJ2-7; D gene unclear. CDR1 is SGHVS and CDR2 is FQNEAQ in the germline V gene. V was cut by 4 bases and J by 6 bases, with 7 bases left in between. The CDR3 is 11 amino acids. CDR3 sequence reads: CASSSQFEQYF. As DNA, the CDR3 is TGTGCCAGCAGCTCTCAGTTCGAGCAGTACTTC. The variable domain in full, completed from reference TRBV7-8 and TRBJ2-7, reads GAGVSQSPRYKVAKRGQDVALRCDPISGHVSLFWYQQALGQGPEFLTYFQNEAQLDKSGLPSDRFFAERPEGSVSTLKIQRTQQEDSAVYLCASSSQFEQYFGPGTRLTVT.

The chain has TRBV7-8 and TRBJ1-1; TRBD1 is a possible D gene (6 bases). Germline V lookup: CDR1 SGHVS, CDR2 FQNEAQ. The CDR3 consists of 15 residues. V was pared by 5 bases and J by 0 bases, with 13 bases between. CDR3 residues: CASSPQGRMNTEAFF. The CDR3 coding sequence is TGTGCCAGCAGCCCACAGGGTCGGATGAACACTGAAGCTTTCTTT.

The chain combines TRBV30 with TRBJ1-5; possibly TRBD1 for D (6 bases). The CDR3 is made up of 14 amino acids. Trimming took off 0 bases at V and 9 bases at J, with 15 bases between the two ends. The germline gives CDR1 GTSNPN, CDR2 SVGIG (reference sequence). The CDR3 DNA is TGTGCCTGGAGTGTTGCACAGGGAGGGGGGCCCCAGCATTTT. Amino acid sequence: CAWSVAQGGGPQHF.

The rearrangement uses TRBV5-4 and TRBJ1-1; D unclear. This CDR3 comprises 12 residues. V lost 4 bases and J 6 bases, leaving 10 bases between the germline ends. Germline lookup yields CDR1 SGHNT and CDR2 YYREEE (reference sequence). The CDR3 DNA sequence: TGTGCCAGCAGCCCCCCTAATTCTGAAGCTTTCTTT. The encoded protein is CASSPPNSEAFF.

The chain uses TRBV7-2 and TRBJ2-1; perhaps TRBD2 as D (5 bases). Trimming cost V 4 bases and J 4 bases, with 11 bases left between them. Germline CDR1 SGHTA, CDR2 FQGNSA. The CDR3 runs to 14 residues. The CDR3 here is CASSSRGRYNEQFF. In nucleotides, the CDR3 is TGTGCCAGCAGCTCCAGAGGGAGATACAATGAGCAGTTCTTC.

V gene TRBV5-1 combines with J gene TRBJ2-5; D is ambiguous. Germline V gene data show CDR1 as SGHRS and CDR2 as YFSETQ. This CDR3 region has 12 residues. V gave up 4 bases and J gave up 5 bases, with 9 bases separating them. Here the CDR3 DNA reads TGCGCCAGCAGCCGCCGCCGGGAGACCCAGTACTTC. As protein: CASSRRRETQYF.

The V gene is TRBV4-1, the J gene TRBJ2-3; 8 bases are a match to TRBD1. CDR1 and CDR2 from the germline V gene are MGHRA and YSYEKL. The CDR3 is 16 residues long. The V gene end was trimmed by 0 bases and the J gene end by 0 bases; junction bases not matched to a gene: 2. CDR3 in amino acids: CASSQDWTGSTDTQYF. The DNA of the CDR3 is TGCGCCAGCAGCCAAGATTGGACAGGGAGCACAGATACGCAGTATTTT.

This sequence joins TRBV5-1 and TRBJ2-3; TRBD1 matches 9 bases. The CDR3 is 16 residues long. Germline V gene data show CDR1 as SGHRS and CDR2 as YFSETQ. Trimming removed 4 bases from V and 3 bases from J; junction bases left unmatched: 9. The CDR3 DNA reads TGCGCCAGCAGCCACGTAACAGGGGGCAGAACAGATACGCAGTATTTT. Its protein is CASSHVTGGRTDTQYF.

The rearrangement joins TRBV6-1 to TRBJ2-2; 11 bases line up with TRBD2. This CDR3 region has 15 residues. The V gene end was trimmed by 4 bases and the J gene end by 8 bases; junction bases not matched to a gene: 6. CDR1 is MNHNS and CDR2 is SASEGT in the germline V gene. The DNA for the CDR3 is TGTGCCAGCAGTGGTAGCGGGGGGGCCGCAGGGGAGCTGTTTTTT. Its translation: CASSGSGGAAGELFF.

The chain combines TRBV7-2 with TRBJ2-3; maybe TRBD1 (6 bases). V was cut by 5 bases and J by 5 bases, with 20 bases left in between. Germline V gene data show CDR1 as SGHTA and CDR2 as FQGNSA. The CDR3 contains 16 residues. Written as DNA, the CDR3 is TGTGCCAGCAGCCCAGTTGGGGTGGGGGCCGGAGATACGCAGTATTTT. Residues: CASSPVGVGAGDTQYF.

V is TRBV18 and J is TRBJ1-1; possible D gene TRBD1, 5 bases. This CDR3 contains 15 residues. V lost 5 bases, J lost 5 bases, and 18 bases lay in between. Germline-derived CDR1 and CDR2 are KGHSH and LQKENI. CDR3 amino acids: CASSWDSLSGTEAFF. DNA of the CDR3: TGTGCCAGCTCATGGGACTCTCTTAGTGGAACTGAAGCTTTCTTT.

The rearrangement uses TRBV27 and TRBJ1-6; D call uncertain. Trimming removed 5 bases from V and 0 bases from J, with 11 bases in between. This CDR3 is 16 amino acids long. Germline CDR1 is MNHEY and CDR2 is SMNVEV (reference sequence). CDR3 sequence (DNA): TGTGCCAGCAGTCCGGCGGTCAGCTCCTATAATTCACCCCTCCACTTT. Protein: CASSPAVSSYNSPLHF.

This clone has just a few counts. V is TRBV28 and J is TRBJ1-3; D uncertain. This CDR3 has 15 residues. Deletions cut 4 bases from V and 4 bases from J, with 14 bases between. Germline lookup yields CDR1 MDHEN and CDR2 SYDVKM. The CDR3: CASSSGDSRGNTIYF. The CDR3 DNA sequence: TGTGCCAGCAGTTCGGGAGATTCACGGGGAAACACCATATATTTT.

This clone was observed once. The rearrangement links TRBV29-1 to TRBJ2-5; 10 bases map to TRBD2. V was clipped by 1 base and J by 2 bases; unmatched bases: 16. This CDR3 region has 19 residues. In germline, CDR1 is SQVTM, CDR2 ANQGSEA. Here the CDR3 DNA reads TGCAGCGTTGAAGTGTGGGGAAGCGGGGGGGCCGAAAGGCAAGAGACCCAGTACTTC. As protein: CSVEVWGSGGAERQETQYF.

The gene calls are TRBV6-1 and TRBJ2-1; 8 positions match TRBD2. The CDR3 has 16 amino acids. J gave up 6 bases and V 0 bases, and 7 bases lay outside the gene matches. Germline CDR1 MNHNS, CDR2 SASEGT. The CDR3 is CASSEAKSSGPNEQFF. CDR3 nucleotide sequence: TGTGCCAGCAGTGAAGCTAAGTCTAGCGGGCCCAATGAGCAGTTCTTC.

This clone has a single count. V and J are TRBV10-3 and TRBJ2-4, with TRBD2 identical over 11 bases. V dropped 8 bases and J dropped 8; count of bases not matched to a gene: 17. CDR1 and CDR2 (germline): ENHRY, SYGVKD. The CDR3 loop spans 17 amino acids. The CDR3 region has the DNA TGTGCCATCGCCAGGGGGCATAGCGGGGGGGCTGGTGACATTCAGTACTTC. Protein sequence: CAIARGHSGGAGDIQYF.

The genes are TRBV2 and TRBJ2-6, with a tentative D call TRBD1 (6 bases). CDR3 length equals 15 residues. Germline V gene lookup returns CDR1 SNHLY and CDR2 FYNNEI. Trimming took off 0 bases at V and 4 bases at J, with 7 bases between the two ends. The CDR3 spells CASSEAQGGANVLTF. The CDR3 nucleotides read TGTGCCAGCAGTGAAGCGCAGGGGGGGGCCAACGTCCTGACTTTC. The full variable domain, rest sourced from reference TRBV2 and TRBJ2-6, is EPEVTQTPSHQVTQMGQEVILRCVPISNHLYFYWYRQILGQKVEFLVSFYNNEISEKSEIFDDQFSVERPDGSNFTLKIRSTKLEDSAMYFCASSEAQGGANVLTFGAGSRLTVL.